This TCR beta chain was recorded in a study of cytotoxic CD8 clonotypes in ibrutinib-treated CLL. Study details: The patients, some eleven relapsed/refractory and approximately 14 treatment-naive, included around 17 who were IGHV unmutated. Partial responses numbered approximately 24 and complete responses 2; after a median about 72 months, roughly 15 stayed remitted and roughly twelve progressed. Specimens for response were gathered following a median roughly 13 months of therapy, spanning 6 to 36. Findings and caveats of the study: The clonality rise at ibrutinib response reflected private clonotype expansion.

CDR3 size: 14 residues. V was clipped by 7 bases and J by 4 bases, with 16 bases between them. Germline V gene lookup returns CDR1 SNHLY and CDR2 FYNNEI. Profiled with immunoSEQ multiplex PCR; TCRdb holds only in-frame clones, not every one. Of more than 150,000 clones in the sample, 55% to 85% were seen once. This clone was seen a few times. The antigen remains undetermined. This TCR came from a human donor with chronic lymphocytic leukemia. V and J are TRBV2 and TRBJ1-2; tentative D call: TRBD1 (6 bases). The material sequenced was PBMCs, taken after 24 months of ibrutinib treatment. CDR3 in DNA: TGTGCCAGCATCCCCGGGGGGGGCAGCTATGGCTACACCTTC. Amino acid sequence: CASIPGGGSYGYTF. Supplemented by reference TRBV2 and TRBJ1-2, the full variable domain reads EPEVTQTPSHQVTQMGQEVILRCVPISNHLYFYWYRQILGQKVEFLVSFYNNEISEKSEIFDDQFSVERPDGSNFTLKIRSTKLEDSAMYFCASIPGGGSYGYTFGSGTRLTVV.